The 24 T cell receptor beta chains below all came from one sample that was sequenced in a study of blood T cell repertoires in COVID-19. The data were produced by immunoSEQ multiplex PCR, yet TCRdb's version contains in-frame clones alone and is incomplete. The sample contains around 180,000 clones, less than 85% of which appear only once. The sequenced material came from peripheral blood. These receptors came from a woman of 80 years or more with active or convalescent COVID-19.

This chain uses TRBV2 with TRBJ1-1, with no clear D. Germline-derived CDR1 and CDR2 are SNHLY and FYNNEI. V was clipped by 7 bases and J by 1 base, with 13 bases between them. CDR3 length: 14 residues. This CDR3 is CASTFRHSNTEAFF. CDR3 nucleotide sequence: TGTGCCAGCACCTTCCGACACTCGAACACTGAAGCTTTCTTT. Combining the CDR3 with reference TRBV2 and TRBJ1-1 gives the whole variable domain EPEVTQTPSHQVTQMGQEVILRCVPISNHLYFYWYRQILGQKVEFLVSFYNNEISEKSEIFDDQFSVERPDGSNFTLKIRSTKLEDSAMYFCASTFRHSNTEAFFGQGTRLTVV.

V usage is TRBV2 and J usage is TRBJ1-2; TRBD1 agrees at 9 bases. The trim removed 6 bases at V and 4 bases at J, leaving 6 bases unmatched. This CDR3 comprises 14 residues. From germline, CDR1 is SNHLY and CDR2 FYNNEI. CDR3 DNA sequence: TGTGCCAGCAGAGGAACGACAGGGGGCTATGGCTACACCTTC. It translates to CASRGTTGGYGYTF.

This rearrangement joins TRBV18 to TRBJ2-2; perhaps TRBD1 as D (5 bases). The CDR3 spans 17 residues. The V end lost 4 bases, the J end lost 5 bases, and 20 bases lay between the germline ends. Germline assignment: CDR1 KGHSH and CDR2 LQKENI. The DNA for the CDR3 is TGTGCCAGCTCACTAATCGGTCAAGACAGATCGACCGGGGAGCTGTTTTTT. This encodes CASSLIGQDRSTGELFF.

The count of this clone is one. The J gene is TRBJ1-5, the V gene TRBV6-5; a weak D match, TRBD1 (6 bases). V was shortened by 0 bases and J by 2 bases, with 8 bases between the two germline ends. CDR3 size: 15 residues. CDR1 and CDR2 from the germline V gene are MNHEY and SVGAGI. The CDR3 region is CASSYSGGGNQPQHF. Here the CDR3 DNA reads TGTGCCAGCAGTTACTCAGGGGGAGGCAATCAGCCCCAGCATTTT.

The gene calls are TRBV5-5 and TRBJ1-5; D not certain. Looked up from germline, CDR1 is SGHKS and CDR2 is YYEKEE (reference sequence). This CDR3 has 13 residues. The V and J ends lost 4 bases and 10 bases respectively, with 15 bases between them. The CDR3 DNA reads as TGTGCCAGCAGCCCCGAGTACGGTGGTCCCCAGCATTTT. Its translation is CASSPEYGGPQHF.

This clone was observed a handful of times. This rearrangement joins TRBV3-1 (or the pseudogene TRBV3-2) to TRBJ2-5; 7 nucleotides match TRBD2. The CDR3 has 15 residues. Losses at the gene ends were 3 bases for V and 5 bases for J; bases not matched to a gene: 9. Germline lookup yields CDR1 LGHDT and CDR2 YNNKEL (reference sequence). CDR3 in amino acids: CASSQRTGGEETQYF. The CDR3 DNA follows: TGTGCCAGCAGCCAGCGGACGGGGGGTGAGGAGACCCAGTACTTC.

The CDR3 reads CASRNLGTAGNTIYF. The CDR3 DNA is TGTGCCAGCAGGAACCTTGGGACAGCTGGAAACACCATATATTTT. The chain couples TRBV7-9 to TRBJ1-3; 7 nucleotides match TRBD1. CDR1 SEHNR and CDR2 FQNEAQ come from the germline V gene (reference sequence). The V gene end was trimmed by 6 bases and the J gene end by 2 bases; junction bases not matched to a gene: 7. The CDR3 length is 15 residues.

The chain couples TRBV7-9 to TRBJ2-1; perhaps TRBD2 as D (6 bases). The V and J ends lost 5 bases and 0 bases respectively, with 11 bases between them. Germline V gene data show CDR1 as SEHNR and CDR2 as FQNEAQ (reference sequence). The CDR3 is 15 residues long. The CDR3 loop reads CASSRSGSSYNEQFF. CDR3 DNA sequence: TGTGCCAGCAGCCGTAGCGGCAGCTCCTACAATGAGCAGTTCTTC.

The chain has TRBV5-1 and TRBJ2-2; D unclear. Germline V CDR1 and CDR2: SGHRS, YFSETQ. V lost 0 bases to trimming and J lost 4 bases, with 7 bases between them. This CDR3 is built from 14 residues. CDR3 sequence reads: CASSLDSVTGELFF. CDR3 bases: TGCGCCAGCAGCTTGGACAGTGTCACCGGGGAGCTGTTTTTT.

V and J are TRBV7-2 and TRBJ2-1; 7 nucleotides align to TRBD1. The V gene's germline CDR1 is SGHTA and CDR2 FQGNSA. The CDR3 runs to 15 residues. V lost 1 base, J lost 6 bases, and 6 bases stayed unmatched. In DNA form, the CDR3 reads TGTGCCAGCAGCTTAGAAAGGGGGCCCTTCAATGAGCAGTTCTTC. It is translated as CASSLERGPFNEQFF. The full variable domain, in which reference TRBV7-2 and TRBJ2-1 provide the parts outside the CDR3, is GAGVSQSPSNKVTEKGKDVELRCDPISGHTALYWYRQSLGQGLEFLIYFQGNSAPDKSGLPSDRFSAERTGGSVSTLTIQRTQQEDSAVYLCASSLERGPFNEQFFGPGTRLTVL.

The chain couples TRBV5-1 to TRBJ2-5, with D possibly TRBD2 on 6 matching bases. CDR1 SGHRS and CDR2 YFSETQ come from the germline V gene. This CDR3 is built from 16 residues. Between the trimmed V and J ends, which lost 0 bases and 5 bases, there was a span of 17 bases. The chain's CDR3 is CASSLDPGGGRETQYF. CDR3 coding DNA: TGCGCCAGCAGCTTGGATCCCGGTGGAGGGAGGGAGACCCAGTACTTC.

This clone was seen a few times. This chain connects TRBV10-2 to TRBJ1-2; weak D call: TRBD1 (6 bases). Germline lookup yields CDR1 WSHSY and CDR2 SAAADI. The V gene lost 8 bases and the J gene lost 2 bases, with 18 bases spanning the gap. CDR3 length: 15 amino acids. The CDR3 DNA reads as TGCGCCAGCCGTACGAATCTCCAGGGGAACTATGGCTACACCTTC. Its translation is CASRTNLQGNYGYTF.

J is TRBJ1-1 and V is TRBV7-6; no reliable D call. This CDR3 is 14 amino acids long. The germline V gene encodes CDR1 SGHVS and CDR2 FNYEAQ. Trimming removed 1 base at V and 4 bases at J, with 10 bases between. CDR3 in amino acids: CASSLVSVATEAFF. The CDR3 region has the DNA TGTGCCAGCAGCTTAGTTTCGGTAGCCACTGAAGCTTTCTTT.

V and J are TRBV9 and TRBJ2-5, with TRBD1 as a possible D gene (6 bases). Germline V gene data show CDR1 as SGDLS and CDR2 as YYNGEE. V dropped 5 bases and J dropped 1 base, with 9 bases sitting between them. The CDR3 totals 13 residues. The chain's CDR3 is CASSDRSQETQYF. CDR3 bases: TGTGCCAGCAGTGACAGGAGCCAAGAGACCCAGTACTTC.

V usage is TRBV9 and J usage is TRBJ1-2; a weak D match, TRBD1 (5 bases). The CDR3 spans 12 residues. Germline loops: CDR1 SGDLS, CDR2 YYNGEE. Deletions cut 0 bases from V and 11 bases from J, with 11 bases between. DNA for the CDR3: TGTGCCAGCAGCGTAGAGGGGTTGGGGTACACCTTC. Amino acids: CASSVEGLGYTF.

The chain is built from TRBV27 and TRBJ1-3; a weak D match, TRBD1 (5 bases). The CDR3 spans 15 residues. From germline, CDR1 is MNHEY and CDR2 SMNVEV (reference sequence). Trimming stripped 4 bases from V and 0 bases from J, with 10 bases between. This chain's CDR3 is CASSSWGYSGNTIYF. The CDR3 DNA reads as TGTGCCAGCAGTTCTTGGGGCTACTCTGGAAACACCATATATTTT.

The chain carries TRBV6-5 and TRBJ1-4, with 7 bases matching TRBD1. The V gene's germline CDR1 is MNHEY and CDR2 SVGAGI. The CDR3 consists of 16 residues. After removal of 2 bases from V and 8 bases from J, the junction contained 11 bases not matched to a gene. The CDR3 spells CASSYDEAGGTEKLFF. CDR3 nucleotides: TGTGCCAGCAGTTACGACGAGGCAGGGGGGACAGAAAAACTGTTTTTT.

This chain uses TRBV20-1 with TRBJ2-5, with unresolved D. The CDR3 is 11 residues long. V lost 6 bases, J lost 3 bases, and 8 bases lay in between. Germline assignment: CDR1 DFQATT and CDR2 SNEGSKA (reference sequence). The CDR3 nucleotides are TGCAGTGCAAGATTCAAAGAGACCCAGTACTTC. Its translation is CSARFKETQYF.

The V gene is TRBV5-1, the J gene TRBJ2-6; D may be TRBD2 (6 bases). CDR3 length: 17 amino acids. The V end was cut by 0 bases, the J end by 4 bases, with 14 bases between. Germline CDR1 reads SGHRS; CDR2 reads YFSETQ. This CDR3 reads CASSLAEWEAGANVLTF. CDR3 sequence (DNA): TGCGCCAGCAGCTTGGCCGAATGGGAGGCCGGGGCCAACGTCCTGACTTTC.

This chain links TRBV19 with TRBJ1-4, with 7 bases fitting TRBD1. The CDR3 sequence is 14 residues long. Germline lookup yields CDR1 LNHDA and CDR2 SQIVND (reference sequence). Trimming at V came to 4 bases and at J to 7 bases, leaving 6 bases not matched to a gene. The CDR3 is CASSNRGFVEKLFF. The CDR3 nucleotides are TGTGCCAGTAGTAACAGGGGCTTTGTTGAAAAACTGTTTTTT.

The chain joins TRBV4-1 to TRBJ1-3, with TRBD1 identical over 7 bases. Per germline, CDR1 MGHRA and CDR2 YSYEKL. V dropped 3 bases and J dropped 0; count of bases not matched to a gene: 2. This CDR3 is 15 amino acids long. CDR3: CASSHGTDSGNTIYF. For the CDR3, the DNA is TGCGCCAGCAGCCACGGGACAGACTCTGGAAACACCATATATTTT.

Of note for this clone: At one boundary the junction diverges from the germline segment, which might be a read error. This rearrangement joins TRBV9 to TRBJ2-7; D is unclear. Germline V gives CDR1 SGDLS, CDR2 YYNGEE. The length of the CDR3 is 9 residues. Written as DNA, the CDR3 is TGTGCCAGCAGCGTAGGTCCTCTCTTC. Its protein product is CASSVGPLF.

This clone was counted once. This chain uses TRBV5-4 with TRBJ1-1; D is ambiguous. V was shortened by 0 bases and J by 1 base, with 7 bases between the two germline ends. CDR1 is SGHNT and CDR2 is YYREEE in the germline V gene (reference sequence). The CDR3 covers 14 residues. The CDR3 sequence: CASSLAYPNTEAFF. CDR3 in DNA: TGTGCCAGCAGCTTGGCCTATCCGAACACTGAAGCTTTCTTT.

The CDR3 here is CASSKGTGGVSDTQYF. The CDR3 DNA is TGCGCCAGCAGCAAGGGGACAGGGGGCGTTTCAGATACGCAGTATTTT. V is TRBV5-1 and J is TRBJ2-3; 12 nucleotides agree with TRBD1. The CDR3 totals 16 residues. Trimming at V came to 4 bases and at J to 4 bases, leaving 7 bases not matched to a gene. Germline CDR1 reads SGHRS; CDR2 reads YFSETQ.